What follows is one T cell receptor beta chain and its context. Generated by immunoSEQ multiplex PCR, the TCRdb table keeps only in-frame clones and is missing some. The sample records about 290,000 clones, around 81% being singletons. The sample is drawn from a study of blood T cell repertoires in COVID-19. About the study: Nucleic acid was either cDNA or gDNA, and it came from T cells, B-cell-depleted T cells, or PBMCs.

There are 15 residues in the CDR3. The germline CDR1 and CDR2 sequences are MNHEY and SVGAGI. Trimming removed 6 bases from V and 3 bases from J; junction bases left unmatched: 10. Sequenced material: peripheral blood. This sequence joins TRBV6-5 and TRBJ2-7; 8 bases map to TRBD1. The source of this sequence is a woman between 45 and 65 years old with active or convalescent COVID-19. CDR3 sequence: CASSRQGNLFYEQYF. CDR3 nucleotide sequence: TGTGCCAGCAGCCGACAGGGGAACCTTTTCTACGAGCAGTACTTC.